This TCR beta chain was identified in a study of control samples from healthy donors and cancer patients. Sequenced by immunoSEQ multiplex PCR; TCRdb stores in-frame clones only, minus some. The sample contains some 120,000 clones, under 95% of which appear only once. The source of this sequence is a man between 18 and 35 years old in good health. Sample: blood.

The DNA of the CDR3 is TGTGCCGGTATGACAGCGACTAACTATGGCTACACCTTC. It yields the protein CAGMTATNYGYTF. The V and J genes are TRBV30 and TRBJ1-2, with a possible D match to TRBD1 (5 bases). The CDR3 loop spans 13 amino acids. The V gene lost 8 bases and the J gene lost 0 bases, with 13 bases spanning the gap. From germline, CDR1 is GTSNPN and CDR2 SVGIG (reference sequence).